The clone carrying this T cell receptor (beta chain) appeared once. Its target is unknown. TCRdb processed the reads anew with MiXCR; each CDR3 protein has one entry. The table records 200,000 or so distinct CDR3 sequences, about 30% of them present only once. This specimen comes from a study of T cell repertoires in cytomegalovirus infection. Study in general: Both a matching HLA type and CMV infection were indicated by public TCR beta signatures. The study, taken as a whole, reports: CMV-specific TCR beta clonotypes restricted by HLA-C were the ones dominating the ex vivo response. Totalled public TCR beta family frequency picked out people who carried CMV plus the relevant HLA.

Sequenced: PBMCs. This clonotype was obtained from a human donor in good health (CMV status not recorded). Some clones in this sample may be carry-over from other donors' samples.

CDR3 region: CASSVAGTPGRYEQYF. The CDR3 nucleotides read TGTGCCAGCAGCGTAGCCGGGACCCCTGGTCGCTACGAGCAGTACTTC. This sequence joins TRBV9 and TRBJ2-7, with D perhaps being TRBD1 or TRBD2 (5 bases each). Germline V gene lookup returns CDR1 SGDLS and CDR2 YYNGEE. This CDR3 spans 16 amino acids. With 0 bases removed from V and 3 bases from J, the gap between germline ends came to 16 bases.